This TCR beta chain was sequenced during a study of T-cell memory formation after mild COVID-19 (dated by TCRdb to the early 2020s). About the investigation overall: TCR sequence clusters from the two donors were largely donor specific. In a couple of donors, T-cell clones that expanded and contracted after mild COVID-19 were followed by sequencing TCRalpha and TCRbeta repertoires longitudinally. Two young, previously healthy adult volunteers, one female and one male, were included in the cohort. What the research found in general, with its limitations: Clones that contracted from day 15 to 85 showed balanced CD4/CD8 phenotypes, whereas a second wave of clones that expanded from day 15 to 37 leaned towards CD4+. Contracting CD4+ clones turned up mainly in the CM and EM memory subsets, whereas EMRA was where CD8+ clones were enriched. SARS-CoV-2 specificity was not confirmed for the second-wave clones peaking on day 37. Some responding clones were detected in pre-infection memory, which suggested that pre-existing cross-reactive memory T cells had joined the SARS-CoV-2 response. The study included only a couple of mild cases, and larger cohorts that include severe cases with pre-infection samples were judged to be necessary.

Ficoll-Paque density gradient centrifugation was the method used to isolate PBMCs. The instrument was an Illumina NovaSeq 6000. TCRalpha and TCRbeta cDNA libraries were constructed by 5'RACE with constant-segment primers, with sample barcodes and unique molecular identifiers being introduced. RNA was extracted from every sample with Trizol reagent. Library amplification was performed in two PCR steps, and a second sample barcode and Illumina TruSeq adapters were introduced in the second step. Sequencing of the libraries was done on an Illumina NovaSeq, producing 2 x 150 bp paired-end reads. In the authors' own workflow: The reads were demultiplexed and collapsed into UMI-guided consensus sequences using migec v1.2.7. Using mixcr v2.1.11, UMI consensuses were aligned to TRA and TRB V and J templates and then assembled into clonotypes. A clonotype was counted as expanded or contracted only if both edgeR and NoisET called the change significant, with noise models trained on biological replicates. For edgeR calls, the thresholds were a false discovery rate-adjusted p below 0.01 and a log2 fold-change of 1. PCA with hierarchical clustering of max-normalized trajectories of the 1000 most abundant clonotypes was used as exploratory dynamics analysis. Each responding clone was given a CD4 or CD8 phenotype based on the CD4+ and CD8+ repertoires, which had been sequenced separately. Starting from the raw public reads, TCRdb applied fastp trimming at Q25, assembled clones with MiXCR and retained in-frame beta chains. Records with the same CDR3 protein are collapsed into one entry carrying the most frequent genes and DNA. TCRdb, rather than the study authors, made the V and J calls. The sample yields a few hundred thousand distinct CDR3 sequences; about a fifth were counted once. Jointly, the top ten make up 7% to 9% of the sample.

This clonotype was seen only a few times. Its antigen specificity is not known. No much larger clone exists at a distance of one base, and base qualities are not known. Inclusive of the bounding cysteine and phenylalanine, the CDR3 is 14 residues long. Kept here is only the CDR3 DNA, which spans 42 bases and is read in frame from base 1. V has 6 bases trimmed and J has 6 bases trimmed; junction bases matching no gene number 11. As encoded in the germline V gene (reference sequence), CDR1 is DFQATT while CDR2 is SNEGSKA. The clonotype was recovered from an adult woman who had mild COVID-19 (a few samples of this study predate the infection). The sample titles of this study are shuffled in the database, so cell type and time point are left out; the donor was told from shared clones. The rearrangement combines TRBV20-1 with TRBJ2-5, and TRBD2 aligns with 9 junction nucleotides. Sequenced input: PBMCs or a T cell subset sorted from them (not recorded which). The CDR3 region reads CSAQGGGGEKTQYF. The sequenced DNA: TGCAGTGCCCAGGGCGGGGGGGGCGAAAAGACCCAGTACTTC.